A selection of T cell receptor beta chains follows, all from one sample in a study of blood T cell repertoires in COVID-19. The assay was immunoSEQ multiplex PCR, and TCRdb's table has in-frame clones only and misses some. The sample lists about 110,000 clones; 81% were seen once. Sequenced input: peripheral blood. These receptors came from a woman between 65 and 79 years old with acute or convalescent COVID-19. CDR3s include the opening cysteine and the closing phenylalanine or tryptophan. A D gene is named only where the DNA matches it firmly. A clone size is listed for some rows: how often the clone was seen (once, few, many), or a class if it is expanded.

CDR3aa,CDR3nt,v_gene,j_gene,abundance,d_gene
CASSYYKMRALSGANVLTF,TGTGCCAGCAGTTACTACAAGATGAGAGCGCTCTCTGGGGCCAACGTCCTGACTTTC,TRBV6-2/TRBV6-3,TRBJ2-6,-,-
CASSLGFVGAGKGEQYF,TGTGCCAGCAGCCTCGGGTTCGTTGGAGCGGGCAAGGGCGAGCAGTACTTC,TRBV27,TRBJ2-7,-,-
CASSFPYGELFF,TGTGCCAGCAGTTTCCCCTACGGGGAGCTGTTTTTT,TRBV28,TRBJ2-2,-,-
CASRPDRGRDTEAFF,TGTGCCAGCAGACCCGACAGGGGGAGGGACACTGAAGCTTTCTTT,TRBV3-1/TRBV3-2,TRBJ1-1,-,TRBD1
CASSQTGVNQPQHF,TGTGCCAGTAGCCAGACAGGGGTCAATCAGCCCCAGCATTTT,TRBV19,TRBJ1-5,few,TRBD1
CASSETGGPLSEAFF,TGTGCCAGCAGTGAAACAGGGGGCCCTTTGTCTGAAGCTTTCTTT,TRBV2,TRBJ1-1,-,TRBD1
CASSPIRGFDGYTF,TGTGCCAGCAGCCCCATACGGGGGTTCGATGGCTACACCTTC,TRBV7-8,TRBJ1-2,-,-
CASSFRGSGEKLFF,TGTGCCAGCAGCTTCAGGGGGTCGGGGGAAAAACTGTTTTTT,TRBV13,TRBJ1-4,-,TRBD1
CASSEGTSPETQYF,TGTGCCAGCAGTGAAGGGACTAGCCCAGAGACCCAGTACTTC,TRBV2,TRBJ2-5,-,TRBD2
CASSKGTSGILYTGELFF,TGCGCCAGCAGCAAGGGGACTAGCGGGATTTTGTACACCGGGGAGCTGTTTTTT,TRBV5-1,TRBJ2-2,-,TRBD2
CASSVRSSYNEQFF,TGTGCCAGCTCAGTGCGGAGCTCCTACAATGAGCAGTTCTTC,TRBV2,TRBJ2-1,-,-
CASSPTGGLQPQHF,TGTGCCAGCAGTCCCACAGGGGGCTTACAGCCCCAGCATTTT,TRBV6-5,TRBJ1-5,many,TRBD1
CASSSHPNTEAFF,TGTGCCAGCAGCTCACACCCGAACACTGAAGCTTTCTTT,TRBV11-2,TRBJ1-1,-,-
CASSRDRGFRTRGFF,TGCGCCAGCAGCCGAGACAGGGGCTTCAGAACTAGGGGGTTTTTT,TRBV4-3,TRBJ1-4,-,TRBD1
CASSSGTGDTDTQYF,TGTGCCAGCAGCTCCGGGACAGGGGACACAGATACGCAGTATTTT,TRBV5-6,TRBJ2-3,-,TRBD1
CASSQELRGTEAFF,TGCGCCAGCAGCCAAGAACTCAGGGGCACTGAAGCTTTCTTT,TRBV4-3,TRBJ1-1,-,-
CASSRDRFDGYTF,TGTGCCAGCAGCAGGGACAGGTTCGACGGCTACACCTTC,TRBV2,TRBJ1-2,-,TRBD1
CASSRIGVTEAFF,TGTGCCAGCAGTCGGATAGGGGTCACTGAAGCTTTCTTT,TRBV6-5,TRBJ1-1,-,-
CSVGQGTGELFF,TGCAGCGTTGGACAGGGCACCGGGGAGCTGTTTTTT,TRBV29-1,TRBJ2-2,-,TRBD1
CATSREPGLAGGNEQFF,TGTGCCACCAGCAGAGAGCCGGGACTAGCGGGAGGGAATGAGCAGTTCTTC,TRBV15,TRBJ2-1,-,TRBD2
CASSLGLGRTGELFF,TGTGCCAGCAGCTTAGGGTTAGGGAGGACCGGGGAGCTGTTTTTT,TRBV11-2,TRBJ2-2,-,-
CASSEAYRENEKLFF,TGTGCCAGCAGTGAAGCTTACAGGGAAAATGAAAAACTGTTTTTT,TRBV6-1,TRBJ1-4,-,-
CASSYSSGIGGAEAFF,TGTGCCAGCAGTTACTCTTCAGGGATCGGGGGGGCTGAAGCTTTCTTT,TRBV6-2/TRBV6-3,TRBJ1-1,-,-
CATSRVSGGASNEQFF,TGTGCCACCAGTAGGGTCTCAGGGGGCGCCTCCAATGAGCAGTTCTTC,TRBV24-1,TRBJ2-1,-,TRBD1
CASSDGQGRETQYF,TGTGCCAGCAGCGATGGACAGGGTCGAGAGACCCAGTACTTC,TRBV5-4,TRBJ2-5,-,TRBD1
CASSPLGGRRVETQYF,TGTGCCAGCAGCCCACTGGGAGGGAGAAGGGTCGAGACCCAGTACTTC,TRBV7-8,TRBJ2-5,-,TRBD2
CASTPSPEGRSGYTF,TGTGCCAGTACTCCATCGCCGGAGGGAAGATCTGGCTACACCTTC,TRBV19,TRBJ1-2,-,-
CASSLQGVNTEAFF,TGTGCCAGCAGCCTACAGGGAGTGAACACTGAAGCTTTCTTT,TRBV5-4,TRBJ1-1,-,-
CASSLMATEAFF,TGTGCCAGCAGCTTAATGGCCACTGAAGCTTTCTTT,TRBV7-9,TRBJ1-1,-,-
CATSSRDSGRIKQYF,TGTGCCACCAGCAGCCGGGACTCGGGCAGGATAAAGCAGTATTTT,TRBV15,TRBJ2-3,-,-
CASSLAWGQGMGYTF,TGCGCCAGCAGCTTGGCTTGGGGACAGGGTATGGGCTACACCTTC,TRBV5-1,TRBJ1-2,-,TRBD1
CASSLARGAEKLFF,TGTGCCAGCAGCTTAGCGAGAGGCGCAGAAAAACTGTTTTTT,TRBV7-8,TRBJ1-4,-,-
CSASLDYYNEQFF,TGCAGTGCTAGTCTCGACTACTACAATGAGCAGTTCTTC,TRBV20-1,TRBJ2-1,-,-
CASQRTDNTEAFF,TGTGCCAGCCAGAGGACTGACAACACTGAAGCTTTCTTT,TRBV6-5,TRBJ1-1,-,-